This T cell receptor beta chain was documented in a study of blood T cell repertoires in COVID-19. CDR1 is MGHDK and CDR2 is SYGVNS in the germline V gene. After removal of 6 bases from V and 6 bases from J, the junction contained 5 bases not matched to a gene. The CDR3 is 14 amino acids. Only in-frame clones appear in the TCRdb table, and some are missing; sequencing was by immunoSEQ multiplex PCR. The sample includes about 300,000 clones, more than 80% seen only once; the top ten take 6% to 7%. The chain links TRBV25-1 to TRBJ1-6; 7 nucleotides line up with TRBD1. This TCR was sampled from a young woman with COVID-19, enrolled during active disease. Source material: peripheral blood. CDR3 in amino acids: CASRSGTVNSPLHF. CDR3 DNA: TGTGCCAGCAGATCCGGGACAGTTAATTCACCCCTCCACTTT.